One and the same sample provided the 3 T cell receptor beta chains below, sequenced in a study of blood T cell repertoires in COVID-19. Clones were sequenced by immunoSEQ multiplex PCR, and TCRdb holds only the in-frame ones, with some missing. The repertoire has under 350,000 clones, 86% of them found once; the top ten carry roughly 4.2%. The sequenced sample consisted of PBMCs or T cells enriched from blood (not recorded which). Every receptor here comes from a woman aged 35 to 49 with acute COVID-19.

V usage is TRBV25-1 and J usage is TRBJ1-4; TRBD1 might be the D (6 bases). This CDR3 contains 14 residues. CDR1 and CDR2 (germline): MGHDK, SYGVNS. Trimming stripped 6 bases from V and 5 bases from J, with 13 bases between. CDR3 protein: CASSDTGSNEKLFF. The CDR3, as DNA: TGTGCCAGCAGCGATACAGGGTCCAATGAAAAACTGTTTTTT. Supplemented by reference TRBV25-1 and TRBJ1-4, the full variable domain reads EADIYQTPRYLVIGTGKKITLECSQTMGHDKMYWYQQDPGMELHLIHYSYGVNSTEKGDLSSESTVSRIRTEHFPLTLESARPSHTSQYLCASSDTGSNEKLFFGSGTQLSVL.

A single count supports this clone. V is TRBV28 and J is TRBJ2-1; 7 nucleotides line up with TRBD2. Germline-derived CDR1 and CDR2 are MDHEN and SYDVKM. V dropped 6 bases and J dropped 3; count of bases not matched to a gene: 8. CDR3 length equals 15 residues. CDR3 nucleotide sequence: TGTGCCAGCAGGGACGCTAGCGGTAACTACAATGAGCAGTTCTTC. Its protein is CASRDASGNYNEQFF.

The CDR3 spells CASSLGARDTEAFF. CDR3 DNA: TGTGCCAGCAGCTTGGGGGCGCGGGACACTGAAGCTTTCTTT. This rearrangement joins TRBV5-8 to TRBJ1-1; no firm D call. V dropped 0 bases and J dropped 3 bases, with 9 bases sitting between them. CDR1 is SGHTS, CDR2 YDEGEE, per germline. There are 14 residues in the CDR3.